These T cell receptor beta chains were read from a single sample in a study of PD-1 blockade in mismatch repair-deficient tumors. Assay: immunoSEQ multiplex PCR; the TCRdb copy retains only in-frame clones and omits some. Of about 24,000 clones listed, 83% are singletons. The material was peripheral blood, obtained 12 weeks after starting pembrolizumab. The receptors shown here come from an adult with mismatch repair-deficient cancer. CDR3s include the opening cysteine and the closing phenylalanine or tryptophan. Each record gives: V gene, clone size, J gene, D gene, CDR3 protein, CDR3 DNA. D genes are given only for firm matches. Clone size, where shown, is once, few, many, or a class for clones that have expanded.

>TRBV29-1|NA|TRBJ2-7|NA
CSVRGLRGYEQYF
TGCAGCGTCAGGGGTTTAAGGGGCTACGAGCAGTACTTC
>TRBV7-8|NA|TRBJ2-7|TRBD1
CASSSQGVTYEQYF
TGTGCCAGCAGCTCGCAGGGGGTTACCTACGAGCAGTACTTC
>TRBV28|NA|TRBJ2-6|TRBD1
CASTYAGTGANGANVLTF
TGTGCCAGCACTTATGCGGGGACAGGCGCAAATGGGGCCAACGTCCTGACTTTC
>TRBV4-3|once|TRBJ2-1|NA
CASSQDVVRDWIYNEQFF
TGCGCCAGCAGCCAAGATGTTGTTCGGGACTGGATCTACAATGAGCAGTTCTTC
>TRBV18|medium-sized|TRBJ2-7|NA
CASSPDYEQYF
TGTGCCAGCTCACCTGACTACGAGCAGTACTTC
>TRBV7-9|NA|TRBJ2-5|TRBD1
CASREPGTGVWETQYF
TGTGCCAGCAGGGAACCCGGGACAGGGGTTTGGGAGACCCAGTACTTC
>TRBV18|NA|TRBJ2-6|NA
CASSPRRRQPYFSGANVLTF
TGTGCCAGCTCACCTCGAAGACGACAGCCCTATTTCTCTGGGGCCAACGTCCTGACTTTC
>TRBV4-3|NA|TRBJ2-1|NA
CASSQVFGSAYNEQFF
TGCGCCAGCAGCCAAGTTTTCGGGAGCGCGTACAATGAGCAGTTCTTC
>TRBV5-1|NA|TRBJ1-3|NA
CASSFGDSGNTIYF
TGCGCCAGCAGCTTTGGGGACTCTGGAAACACCATATATTTT
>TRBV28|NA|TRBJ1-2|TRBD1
CASSLTIRQGAGGYTF
TGTGCCAGCAGTTTAACGATCAGACAGGGGGCTGGTGGCTACACCTTC
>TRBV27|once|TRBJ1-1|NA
CASSFSPGGTEAFF
TGTGCCAGCAGTTTCTCCCCTGGCGGCACTGAAGCTTTCTTT
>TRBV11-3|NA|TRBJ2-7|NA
CASSRRASGAGPSEQYF
TGTGCCAGCAGCCGTAGGGCGTCCGGGGCAGGGCCGAGCGAGCAGTACTTC
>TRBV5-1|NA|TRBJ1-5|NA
CASSLLGNQPQHF
TGCGCCAGCAGCTTGTTAGGCAATCAGCCCCAGCATTTT
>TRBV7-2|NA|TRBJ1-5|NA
CASSFMGRQPQHF
TGTGCCAGCAGCTTTATGGGCCGACAGCCCCAGCATTTT
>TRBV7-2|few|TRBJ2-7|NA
CASSLGLGLGNEQYF
TGTGCCAGCAGCTTAGGACTAGGCCTAGGGAACGAGCAGTACTTC
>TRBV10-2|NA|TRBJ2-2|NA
CASDSRGRGAGELFF
TGCGCCAGCGACTCCCGGGGCCGAGGGGCCGGGGAGCTGTTTTTT
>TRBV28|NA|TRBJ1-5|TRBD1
CASSHRTGIYSNQPQHF
TGTGCCAGCAGCCACCGGACAGGGATCTATAGCAATCAGCCCCAGCATTTT
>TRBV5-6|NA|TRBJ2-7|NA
CASSLITVYEQYF
TGTGCCAGCAGCTTGATTACAGTCTACGAGCAGTACTTC
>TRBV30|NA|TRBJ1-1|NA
CAWLKSTMNTEAFF
TGTGCCTGGCTGAAGTCTACCATGAACACTGAAGCTTTCTTT
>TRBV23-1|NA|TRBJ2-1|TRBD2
CASSQSATTSGFRNEQFF
TGCGCCAGCAGTCAATCGGCAACGACTAGCGGATTCCGAAATGAGCAGTTCTTC
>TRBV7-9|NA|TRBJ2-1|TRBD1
CASSSGQAPNEQFF
TGTGCCAGCAGCAGTGGACAGGCCCCCAATGAGCAGTTCTTC
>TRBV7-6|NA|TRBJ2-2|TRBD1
CASSPRQGTAGELFF
TGTGCCAGCAGCCCTCGACAGGGTACAGCCGGGGAGCTGTTTTTT
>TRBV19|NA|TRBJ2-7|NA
CASSIGLDAYEQYF
TGTGCCAGTAGTATCGGTCTAGACGCCTACGAGCAGTACTTC
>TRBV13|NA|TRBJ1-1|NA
CASSLDRSHSNTEAFF
TGTGCCAGCAGCTTAGACCGGAGTCACTCTAATACTGAAGCTTTCTTT
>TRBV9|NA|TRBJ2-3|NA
CASSLPRDVSTDTQYF
TGTGCCAGCAGCCTGCCTCGGGACGTAAGCACAGATACGCAGTATTTT
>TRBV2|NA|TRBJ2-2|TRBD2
CASRGAGGSNTGELFF
TGTGCCAGCAGGGGAGCGGGAGGGTCGAACACCGGGGAGCTGTTTTTT
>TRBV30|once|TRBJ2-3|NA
CAWSVGAGPTDTQYF
TGTGCCTGGAGTGTAGGGGCAGGTCCCACAGATACGCAGTATTTT
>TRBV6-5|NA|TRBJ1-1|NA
CASSLSPWGGRAEAFF
TGTGCCAGCAGTTTGAGTCCCTGGGGGGGCAGAGCTGAAGCTTTCTTT
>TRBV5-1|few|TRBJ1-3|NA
CASSLGGTGNTIYF
TGCGCCAGCAGCTTGGGGGGTACTGGAAACACCATATATTTT
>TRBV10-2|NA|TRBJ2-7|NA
CASSEHSSSYEQYF
TGCGCCAGCAGTGAACACTCCTCCTCCTACGAGCAGTACTTC
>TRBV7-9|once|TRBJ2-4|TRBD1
CASSLTQGAKNIQYF
TGTGCCAGCAGCTTAACACAGGGGGCCAAAAACATTCAGTACTTC
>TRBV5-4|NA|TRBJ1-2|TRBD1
CASSAGTAANYGYTF
TGTGCCAGCAGCGCGGGGACAGCTGCTAACTATGGCTACACCTTC
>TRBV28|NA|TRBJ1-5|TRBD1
CASSSRTGRDNQPQHF
TGTGCCAGCAGTTCTCGGACAGGAAGAGACAATCAGCCCCAGCATTTT
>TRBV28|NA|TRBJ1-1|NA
CASRPTGVRNTEAFF
TGTGCCAGCAGGCCGACAGGAGTTAGGAACACTGAAGCTTTCTTT
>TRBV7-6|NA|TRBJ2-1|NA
CASSLVYGDNEQFF
TGTGCCAGCAGCTTAGTCTACGGGGACAATGAGCAGTTCTTC
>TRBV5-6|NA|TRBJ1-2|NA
CASSYSLFGYTF
TGTGCCAGCAGCTACAGTTTGTTTGGCTACACCTTC
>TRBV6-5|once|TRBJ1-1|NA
CATWRETNTEAFF
TGTGCCACCTGGCGGGAGACGAACACTGAAGCTTTCTTT